This T cell receptor (beta chain) was observed in a study of blood T cells in healthy people across ages. Next came a second PCR, run for about 7 to 12 cycles, which used a sample-barcoded 5' primer along with a J-beta primer mix. Every single cDNA molecule received a tag from a template-switch adaptor with 12 random nucleotides. Using its own MiXCR run on the 5' RACE reads, TCRdb lists one record per CDR3 protein. Of 800,000 to 950,000 distinct CDR3 sequences detected, approximately 32% appear once; the ten largest clones hold approximately 10%. This clonotype was observed a few times. Antigen: not known. Whole-study findings and limits: While age rose, TCR beta diversity per million T cells dropped in a roughly linear way.

Donor samples were obtained from healthy Caucasian individuals from Russia, aged about 6 to 100. Separately, the same data were catalogued under a study of T cells of mothers and their children.

The source is a woman aged 40 to 50 in good health. Sequences were obtained from blood.

In nucleotides, the CDR3 is TGTGCCAGCAGCCCGAGGACGAACAATGAGCAGTTCTTC. Translated: CASSPRTNNEQFF. The rearrangement uses TRBV7-9 and TRBJ2-1; no clear D. V shed 5 bases and J shed 5 bases, with 10 bases lying between them. The CDR3 extends over 13 amino acids. Germline values: CDR1 SEHNR, CDR2 FQNEAQ (reference sequence). The full variable domain, completed using reference TRBV7-9 and TRBJ2-1, is DTGVSQNPRHKITKRGQNVTFRCDPISEHNRLYWYRQTLGQGPEFLTYFQNEAQLEKSRLLSDRFSAERPKGSFSTLEIQRTEQGDSAMYLCASSPRTNNEQFFGPGTRLTVL.